This T cell receptor beta chain was profiled in a study of shared clonotypes between healthy human individuals. Using immunoSEQ multiplex PCR, the repertoire was profiled, and TCRdb retains in-frame clones only, with some absent. The profile covers a few million clones, with roughly 93% appearing a single time and 0.35% to 0.45% taken by the ten largest. The source is a man between 18 and 29 years old in good health. Some clones in this sample may be carry-over from other donors' samples. The sample consisted of naive CD4+ T cells from PBMCs. Subset defined: CD45RA+ positively selected.

Here the CDR3 DNA reads TGTGCCAGCAGTTTAGCAGGGGGGTTGCGGACTGAAGCTTTCTTT. This encodes CASSLAGGLRTEAFF. V is TRBV28 and J is TRBJ1-1; 7 bases are a match to TRBD1. Trimming removed 2 bases from V and 5 bases from J; junction bases left unmatched: 8. This CDR3 is 15 amino acids long. Per germline, CDR1 MDHEN and CDR2 SYDVKM.